The rows below give T cell receptor beta chains drawn from one sample of a study of control samples from healthy donors and cancer patients. Measured with immunoSEQ multiplex PCR; TCRdb has only the in-frame clones, and not every one. The table lists about 94,000 clones, over 75% of them singletons, with 3% to 4.5% in the top ten. Material: blood. The source is a woman under 30 in good health. CDR3s include the opening cysteine and the closing phenylalanine or tryptophan. The order of the fields is CDR3 length, V gene, D gene, clone size, J gene, CDR3 DNA, CDR3 protein. The D gene is left open where the match is weak. The size field is filled for only some rows; it gives once, few, many or a size class.

cdr3_length: 11; v_call: TRBV12-3/TRBV12-4; d_call: .; clone_size: once; j_call: TRBJ2-1; cdr3_nt: TGTGCCAGCAGCGCCCGGTCTGAGCAGTTCTTC; cdr3_aa: CASSARSEQFF
cdr3_length: 13; v_call: TRBV24-1; d_call: .; clone_size: .; j_call: TRBJ1-2; cdr3_nt: TGTGCCACCAGTGACCCTGGGACGCTCGGCTACACCTTC; cdr3_aa: CATSDPGTLGYTF
cdr3_length: 17; v_call: TRBV29-1; d_call: .; clone_size: once; j_call: TRBJ1-2; cdr3_nt: TGCAGCGTTGAGTCTTTACGTTCGGGACTCGGGAACTATGGCTACACCTTC; cdr3_aa: CSVESLRSGLGNYGYTF
cdr3_length: 15; v_call: TRBV10-2; d_call: TRBD1; clone_size: .; j_call: TRBJ1-1; cdr3_nt: TGCGCCAGCAGTGAGTCAACCAGGGGGCACACTGAAGCTTTCTTT; cdr3_aa: CASSESTRGHTEAFF
cdr3_length: 14; v_call: TRBV9; d_call: .; clone_size: few; j_call: TRBJ1-3; cdr3_nt: TGTGCCAGCAGCGTAGCGGTGATTGGAAACACCATATATTTT; cdr3_aa: CASSVAVIGNTIYF
cdr3_length: 15; v_call: TRBV28; d_call: .; clone_size: many; j_call: TRBJ1-6; cdr3_nt: TGTGCCAGCAGTCCCCCTAGGGGAGGGTGGTCACCCCTCCACTTT; cdr3_aa: CASSPPRGGWSPLHF
cdr3_length: 14; v_call: TRBV2; d_call: TRBD1; clone_size: .; j_call: TRBJ2-7; cdr3_nt: TGTGCCAGCAGTGGTAGGACAGGGGATTACGAGCAGTACTTC; cdr3_aa: CASSGRTGDYEQYF
cdr3_length: 13; v_call: TRBV10-3; d_call: .; clone_size: .; j_call: TRBJ2-7; cdr3_nt: TGTGCCATCAGTGACAGCGAGCCCTACGAGCAGTACTTC; cdr3_aa: CAISDSEPYEQYF
cdr3_length: 14; v_call: TRBV5-3; d_call: .; clone_size: .; j_call: TRBJ2-7; cdr3_nt: TGTGCCAGACCAACACGTGGTAGGGTCCACGAGCAGTACTTC; cdr3_aa: CARPTRGRVHEQYF
cdr3_length: 14; v_call: TRBV12-5; d_call: TRBD1; clone_size: .; j_call: TRBJ2-1; cdr3_nt: TGTGCTAGTGGTTCAACAGGGGCCTACAATGAGCAGTTCTTC; cdr3_aa: CASGSTGAYNEQFF
cdr3_length: 14; v_call: TRBV18; d_call: .; clone_size: few; j_call: TRBJ1-6; cdr3_nt: TGTGCCAGCTCAGAGGACATGGCCCTATCACCCCTCCACTTT; cdr3_aa: CASSEDMALSPLHF
cdr3_length: 14; v_call: TRBV24-1; d_call: TRBD1; clone_size: .; j_call: TRBJ2-3; cdr3_nt: TGTGCCACCAGTGAAACAGGGGTCACAGATACGCAGTATTTT; cdr3_aa: CATSETGVTDTQYF
cdr3_length: 13; v_call: TRBV5-1; d_call: .; clone_size: .; j_call: TRBJ1-2; cdr3_nt: TGCGCCAGCAGCTTGGAGGCAGGAGGACCCTACACCTTC; cdr3_aa: CASSLEAGGPYTF
cdr3_length: 13; v_call: TRBV5-1; d_call: .; clone_size: once; j_call: TRBJ2-1; cdr3_nt: TGCGCCAGCAGCCCGGATTTCGGGACCGAGCAGTTCTTC; cdr3_aa: CASSPDFGTEQFF
cdr3_length: 13; v_call: TRBV29-1; d_call: TRBD1; clone_size: .; j_call: TRBJ1-1; cdr3_nt: TGCAGCGTTGGTGACAGGGCACTCATTGAAGCTTTCTTT; cdr3_aa: CSVGDRALIEAFF
cdr3_length: 15; v_call: TRBV6-2/TRBV6-3; d_call: TRBD1; clone_size: .; j_call: TRBJ2-7; cdr3_nt: TGTGCCAGCAGTACCGACAGGGGTGGTTCCTACGAGCAGTACTTC; cdr3_aa: CASSTDRGGSYEQYF
cdr3_length: 13; v_call: TRBV6-5; d_call: TRBD1; clone_size: .; j_call: TRBJ1-5; cdr3_nt: TGTGCCAGCAGCGGACAGGTTGGACAGCCCCAGCATTTT; cdr3_aa: CASSGQVGQPQHF
cdr3_length: 15; v_call: TRBV4-1; d_call: .; clone_size: .; j_call: TRBJ1-2; cdr3_nt: TGCGCCAGCAGCCAAGATGCAGGGCAGGGCTATGGCTACACCTTC; cdr3_aa: CASSQDAGQGYGYTF
cdr3_length: 13; v_call: TRBV12-3/TRBV12-4; d_call: .; clone_size: once; j_call: TRBJ1-1; cdr3_nt: TGTGCCAGCAGTTTGAGAGGGACCACTGAAGCTTTCTTT; cdr3_aa: CASSLRGTTEAFF
cdr3_length: 12; v_call: TRBV2; d_call: TRBD1; clone_size: .; j_call: TRBJ1-4; cdr3_nt: TGTGCCGGTTTCAGGGGGGGAGAAAAACTGTTTTTT; cdr3_aa: CAGFRGGEKLFF
cdr3_length: 12; v_call: TRBV4-1; d_call: .; clone_size: .; j_call: TRBJ2-1; cdr3_nt: TGCGCCAGCAGCCTGGGGGGTACTGAGCAGTTCTTC; cdr3_aa: CASSLGGTEQFF
cdr3_length: 16; v_call: TRBV20-1; d_call: TRBD1; clone_size: .; j_call: TRBJ2-7; cdr3_nt: TGCAGTGCTAGTGACAGGGTGATAGCCGTGACCTACGAGCAGTACTTC; cdr3_aa: CSASDRVIAVTYEQYF
cdr3_length: 16; v_call: TRBV7-8; d_call: .; clone_size: .; j_call: TRBJ2-4; cdr3_nt: TGTGCCAGCAGCTTAGATGGGCCCATAGCCAAAAACATTCAGTACTTC; cdr3_aa: CASSLDGPIAKNIQYF
cdr3_length: 17; v_call: TRBV5-1; d_call: .; clone_size: .; j_call: TRBJ2-6; cdr3_nt: TGCGCCAGCAGCTTATCGACAGACTCCTCTGGGGCCAACGTCCTGACTTTC; cdr3_aa: CASSLSTDSSGANVLTF
cdr3_length: 12; v_call: TRBV3-1/TRBV3-2; d_call: .; clone_size: .; j_call: TRBJ1-2; cdr3_nt: TGTGCCAGCAGACTAGGGGGGAGTGGCTACACCTTC; cdr3_aa: CASRLGGSGYTF
cdr3_length: 16; v_call: TRBV18; d_call: .; clone_size: once; j_call: TRBJ1-5; cdr3_nt: TGTGCCAGCTCTCTTTACGATCCAGGGATTGGGCAGCCCCAGCATTTT; cdr3_aa: CASSLYDPGIGQPQHF
cdr3_length: 14; v_call: TRBV7-3; d_call: .; clone_size: .; j_call: TRBJ1-1; cdr3_nt: TGTGCCAGCAGCTCCCAGGGGAGGAACACTGAAGCTTTCTTT; cdr3_aa: CASSSQGRNTEAFF
cdr3_length: 17; v_call: TRBV7-9; d_call: TRBD1; clone_size: .; j_call: TRBJ1-4; cdr3_nt: TGTGCCAGCAGCTACAATACAGGGGCAGGGACTAATGAAAAACTGTTTTTT; cdr3_aa: CASSYNTGAGTNEKLFF
cdr3_length: 15; v_call: TRBV5-1; d_call: TRBD2; clone_size: .; j_call: TRBJ2-1; cdr3_nt: TGCGCCAGCAGCTTGGGACTAGCGGGGGACGGTGAGCAGTTCTTC; cdr3_aa: CASSLGLAGDGEQFF
cdr3_length: 13; v_call: TRBV5-1; d_call: .; clone_size: once; j_call: TRBJ1-2; cdr3_nt: TGCGCCAGCAGCCCGGACGGTAACTATGGCTACACCTTC; cdr3_aa: CASSPDGNYGYTF
cdr3_length: 15; v_call: TRBV4-1; d_call: .; clone_size: .; j_call: TRBJ1-4; cdr3_nt: TGCGCCAGCAGACGGGACTCCTCCCCTAATGAAAAACTGTTTTTT; cdr3_aa: CASRRDSSPNEKLFF
cdr3_length: 15; v_call: TRBV4-2; d_call: .; clone_size: .; j_call: TRBJ2-3; cdr3_nt: TGTGCCAGCAGCCAAGCCCAGACGCCTACAGATACGCAGTATTTT; cdr3_aa: CASSQAQTPTDTQYF
cdr3_length: 14; v_call: TRBV18; d_call: TRBD1; clone_size: .; j_call: TRBJ1-1; cdr3_nt: TGTGCCAGCTCACCGACAGGGGGGGACACTGAAGCTTTCTTT; cdr3_aa: CASSPTGGDTEAFF
cdr3_length: 16; v_call: TRBV4-1; d_call: .; clone_size: .; j_call: TRBJ1-4; cdr3_nt: TGCGCCAGCAGCCAGCGAAGGACAGCAACTAATGAAAAACTGTTTTTT; cdr3_aa: CASSQRRTATNEKLFF
cdr3_length: 15; v_call: TRBV7-2; d_call: .; clone_size: once; j_call: TRBJ2-5; cdr3_nt: TGTGCCAGCAGCTTCCAAGGGGGGGAGAGTGAGACCCAGTACTTC; cdr3_aa: CASSFQGGESETQYF
cdr3_length: 13; v_call: TRBV3-1/TRBV3-2; d_call: .; clone_size: once; j_call: TRBJ1-6; cdr3_nt: TGTGCCAGCAGCCAAGACGGCCATTCACCCCTCCACTTT; cdr3_aa: CASSQDGHSPLHF
cdr3_length: 15; v_call: TRBV18; d_call: .; clone_size: .; j_call: TRBJ1-1; cdr3_nt: TGTGCCAGCTCACCAAATTCAGGGGAGCATTCTGAAGCTTTCTTT; cdr3_aa: CASSPNSGEHSEAFF
cdr3_length: 16; v_call: TRBV18; d_call: .; clone_size: .; j_call: TRBJ2-2; cdr3_nt: TGTGCCAGCTCACCCACAGACTATACTGGCACCGGGGAGCTGTTTTTT; cdr3_aa: CASSPTDYTGTGELFF
cdr3_length: 16; v_call: TRBV4-2; d_call: .; clone_size: .; j_call: TRBJ1-1; cdr3_nt: TGTGCCAGCAGCCAAGAGGCTTCAGGGTCGAACACTGAAGCTTTCTTT; cdr3_aa: CASSQEASGSNTEAFF
cdr3_length: 19; v_call: TRBV6-2/TRBV6-3; d_call: .; clone_size: few; j_call: TRBJ1-1; cdr3_nt: TGTGCCAGCAGTTACATTGCCTTTTTGGGCCGTTCGATGAACACTGAAGCTTTCTTT; cdr3_aa: CASSYIAFLGRSMNTEAFF
cdr3_length: 15; v_call: TRBV25-1; d_call: .; clone_size: .; j_call: TRBJ1-2; cdr3_nt: TGTGCCAGCAGCGAAGACGCAGGTCTTAACTATGGCTACACCTTC; cdr3_aa: CASSEDAGLNYGYTF
cdr3_length: 15; v_call: TRBV21-1; d_call: .; clone_size: .; j_call: TRBJ1-2; cdr3_nt: TGTGCCAGCAGCAAAGTGGACAGGGAGTCCTATGGCTACACCTTC; cdr3_aa: CASSKVDRESYGYTF
cdr3_length: 16; v_call: TRBV7-9; d_call: .; clone_size: few; j_call: TRBJ2-3; cdr3_nt: TGTGCCAGCAGCTTAGGGGAGTCCAGGGTGTCAGATACGCAGTATTTT; cdr3_aa: CASSLGESRVSDTQYF
cdr3_length: 13; v_call: TRBV7-8; d_call: TRBD1; clone_size: .; j_call: TRBJ2-7; cdr3_nt: TGTGCCAGCAGCCAGGACAGGGGAAACGAGCAGTACTTC; cdr3_aa: CASSQDRGNEQYF
cdr3_length: 11; v_call: TRBV2; d_call: .; clone_size: .; j_call: TRBJ2-5; cdr3_nt: TGTGCCAGCATAGGAAGCCGCGGTCAGTACTTC; cdr3_aa: CASIGSRGQYF
cdr3_length: 17; v_call: TRBV4-2; d_call: .; clone_size: .; j_call: TRBJ1-5; cdr3_nt: TGTGCCAGCAGCCAAGACCACGGGACATTCAACCCTCAGCCCCAGCATTTT; cdr3_aa: CASSQDHGTFNPQPQHF
cdr3_length: 14; v_call: TRBV9; d_call: .; clone_size: .; j_call: TRBJ2-2; cdr3_nt: TGTGCCAGCAGCGTAGACGGGGACACCGGGGAGCTGTTTTTT; cdr3_aa: CASSVDGDTGELFF
cdr3_length: 16; v_call: TRBV18; d_call: TRBD1; clone_size: .; j_call: TRBJ1-3; cdr3_nt: TGTGCCAGCTCACCTGCGGGACAGAGCTCTGGAAACACCATATATTTT; cdr3_aa: CASSPAGQSSGNTIYF
cdr3_length: 13; v_call: TRBV2; d_call: .; clone_size: .; j_call: TRBJ2-3; cdr3_nt: TGTGCCAGCAGTGAAGCGATTGCGGATACGCAGTATTTT; cdr3_aa: CASSEAIADTQYF
cdr3_length: 16; v_call: TRBV5-6; d_call: .; clone_size: .; j_call: TRBJ2-1; cdr3_nt: TGTGCCAGCAGCAATCTCGATGACACCGCTTACAATGAGCAGTTCTTC; cdr3_aa: CASSNLDDTAYNEQFF
cdr3_length: 15; v_call: TRBV5-1; d_call: TRBD2; clone_size: .; j_call: TRBJ2-7; cdr3_nt: TGCGCCAGCAGCGGGCCGGCGGGGGGAGGGAGCGAGCAGTACTTC; cdr3_aa: CASSGPAGGGSEQYF
cdr3_length: 14; v_call: TRBV6-5; d_call: .; clone_size: .; j_call: TRBJ1-2; cdr3_nt: TGTGCCAGCAGTCCTCCCCGACCTAACTATGGCTACACCTTC; cdr3_aa: CASSPPRPNYGYTF